This entry lists 32 T cell receptor beta chains sequenced from one sample in a study of TIL therapy for anti-PD-1-resistant metastatic lung cancer. Time point reported: pre-treatment sample, taken before nivolumab and TIL therapy. Sequencing used immunoSEQ v3. TCRdb's table, derived via immunoSEQ multiplex PCR, lists solely in-frame clones and lacks some. The top ten hold about 6.3% of the sample, which has tens of thousands of clones, roughly 66% seen once. Specimen: blood, collected at baseline. These receptors all stem from a person between 25 and 79 years old with non-small cell lung cancer.

This rearrangement joins TRBV6-6 to TRBJ1-1, with a weak D call TRBD1 (5 bases). The CDR3 contains 15 residues. Germline-derived CDR1 and CDR2 are MNHNY and SVGAGI (reference sequence). V shed 4 bases and J shed 0 bases, with 12 bases lying between them. CDR3 coding DNA: TGTGCCAGCAGTTCCCGCCTGACAGTGAACACTGAAGCTTTCTTT. Protein: CASSSRLTVNTEAFF.

A few counts support this clone. The V gene is TRBV7-8, the J gene TRBJ1-4, with a weak D call TRBD1 (5 bases). Germline CDR1 SGHVS, CDR2 FQNEAQ. The length of the CDR3 is 13 residues. Trimming took 5 bases from V and 6 from J, leaving 10 bases between them. The CDR3 loop reads CASSRDLDEKLFF. Here the CDR3 DNA reads TGTGCCAGCAGCCGGGACCTAGATGAAAAACTGTTTTTT.

This clone was counted a single time. The chain employs TRBV5-1 and TRBJ2-3, with TRBD1 matching over 9 bases. Trimming cost V 1 base and J 0 bases; bases outside gene matches: 3. This CDR3 region has 16 residues. Germline V gene data show CDR1 as SGHRS and CDR2 as YFSETQ. CDR3 loop: CASSLLGTGSTDTQYF. The CDR3 DNA reads as TGCGCCAGCAGCTTGTTGGGGACAGGGAGCACAGATACGCAGTATTTT.

This chain connects TRBV7-9 to TRBJ1-4; weak D call: TRBD1 (5 bases). The CDR3 loop spans 19 amino acids. The ends were cut back, 5 bases at V and 4 bases at J, with 26 bases in the middle. Germline-derived CDR1 and CDR2 are SEHNR and FQNEAQ (reference sequence). The CDR3 protein is CASSDLGTADGGYNEKLFF. The CDR3 DNA reads as TGTGCCAGCAGCGACCTTGGGACGGCCGATGGCGGGTATAATGAAAAACTGTTTTTT.

This clone was counted only a few times. This chain joins TRBV19 and TRBJ1-2; 9 bases are shared with TRBD1. J gave up 5 bases and V 6 bases, and 7 bases lay outside the gene matches. Germline lookup yields CDR1 LNHDA and CDR2 SQIVND (reference sequence). The CDR3 runs to 14 residues. The CDR3, as DNA: TGTGCCAGTAGGAGAGGACAGGGGTGGTATGGCTACACCTTC. The encoded protein is CASRRGQGWYGYTF.

This clone was observed a single time. CDR3: CASSLREANTGELFF. DNA for the CDR3: TGTGCCAGCAGCTTAAGAGAAGCAAACACCGGGGAGCTGTTTTTT. The rearrangement links TRBV7-9 to TRBJ2-2; D is undetermined. Germline V gene data show CDR1 as SEHNR and CDR2 as FQNEAQ (reference sequence). Trimming pared 2 bases from V and 2 bases from J, leaving 9 bases between. This CDR3 spans 15 amino acids.

The V call is TRBV27, the J call TRBJ2-7, with 11 bases matching TRBD2. Germline V gene data show CDR1 as MNHEY and CDR2 as SMNVEV (reference sequence). After removal of 5 bases from V and 4 bases from J, the junction contained 7 bases not matched to a gene. The CDR3 contains 15 residues. CDR3 DNA: TGTGCCAGCAGTAAGTTCCTAGCGGGGGGATACGAGCAGTACTTC. Translation: CASSKFLAGGYEQYF.

This clone has more than one count but fewer than ten. The chain couples TRBV2 to TRBJ1-5; D not resolved. Germline V CDR1 and CDR2: SNHLY, FYNNEI. This CDR3 is 13 amino acids long. V lost 4 bases, J lost 0 bases, and 4 bases lay in between. This chain's CDR3 is CASSVYSNQPQHF. The CDR3 DNA follows: TGTGCCAGCAGTGTGTATAGCAATCAGCCCCAGCATTTT.

The chain recombines TRBV2 with TRBJ2-5; perhaps TRBD2 as D (6 bases). V gave up 8 bases and J gave up 4 bases, with 11 bases separating them. This CDR3 has 12 residues. The germline CDR1 and CDR2 sequences are SNHLY and FYNNEI. This CDR3 reads CASCGAGETQYF. CDR3 bases: TGTGCCAGCTGCGGGGCGGGAGAGACCCAGTACTTC. Complete variable domain (other parts from reference TRBV2 and TRBJ2-5): EPEVTQTPSHQVTQMGQEVILRCVPISNHLYFYWYRQILGQKVEFLVSFYNNEISEKSEIFDDQFSVERPDGSNFTLKIRSTKLEDSAMYFCASCGAGETQYFGPGTRLLVL.

The chain joins TRBV9 to TRBJ2-3; 10 nucleotides match TRBD1. This CDR3 region has 15 residues. Germline V gene data show CDR1 as SGDLS and CDR2 as YYNGEE. The J segment lost 5 bases and the V segment lost 4 bases, leaving 7 bases of the junction unmatched. The CDR3 region is CASSSRQGARDTQYF. The CDR3, as DNA: TGTGCCAGCAGCTCCCGACAGGGGGCGAGAGATACGCAGTATTTT.

This chain's CDR3 is CASVVGDNEQFF. CDR3 in DNA: TGTGCCAGCGTGGTAGGGGACAATGAGCAGTTCTTC. The gene calls are TRBV2 and TRBJ2-1; TRBD1 might be the D (5 bases). The germline V gene has CDR1 SNHLY and CDR2 FYNNEI. The CDR3 runs to 12 residues. The V and J ends lost 8 bases and 5 bases respectively, with 10 bases between them.

This rearrangement joins TRBV7-6 to TRBJ2-7; unclear D gene. Germline CDR1 is SGHVS and CDR2 is FNYEAQ. The CDR3 sequence is 12 residues long. Trimming shortened V by 5 bases and J by 3 bases, and 8 bases separated the two germline ends. This CDR3 reads CASSANNYEQYF. The CDR3 coding sequence is TGTGCCAGCAGCGCCAACAACTACGAGCAGTACTTC.

The sample holds a few counts of this clone. V is TRBV19 and J is TRBJ1-5, with 7 bases lining up with TRBD1. Germline CDR1 and CDR2: LNHDA and SQIVND (reference sequence). V was clipped by 10 bases and J by 7 bases; unmatched bases: 13. This CDR3 region has 14 residues. CDR3 amino acids: CANNSGTVCQPQHF. DNA of the CDR3: TGTGCCAACAACTCCGGGACAGTTTGCCAGCCCCAGCATTTT.

The chain links TRBV29-1 to TRBJ1-1; maybe TRBD1 (5 bases). The CDR3 totals 14 residues. Trimming cost V 7 bases and J 4 bases, with 19 bases left between them. Looked up from germline, CDR1 is SQVTM and CDR2 is ANQGSEA. CDR3 coding DNA: TGCAGCGCCATATCGCCCGGCAGGGCCACTGAAGCTTTCTTT. As protein: CSAISPGRATEAFF.

V and J are TRBV29-1 and TRBJ2-3, with TRBD2 matching over 7 bases. V shed 5 bases, J shed 4 bases, and the junction held 6 bases outside the gene matches. Germline V CDR1 and CDR2: SQVTM, ANQGSEA. The CDR3 is made up of 13 amino acids. The CDR3 nucleotides are TGCAGCGTTCGGGCGGGAGCTCCAGATACGCAGTATTTT. Its translation: CSVRAGAPDTQYF.

The chain recombines TRBV5-1 with TRBJ1-1; no definite D call. V lost 0 bases to trimming and J lost 1 base, with 10 bases between them. The length of the CDR3 is 15 residues. Germline CDR1 is SGHRS and CDR2 is YFSETQ. The CDR3 DNA is TGCGCCAGCAGCTTGGTGGGGTCTTCGAACACTGAAGCTTTCTTT. It specifies CASSLVGSSNTEAFF.

This clone was seen a few times. The chain is built from TRBV6-6 and TRBJ2-3; TRBD2 matches at 10 bases. Germline CDR1 is MNHNY and CDR2 is SVGAGI (reference sequence). The V and J ends lost 2 bases and 5 bases, in that order; junction bases with no gene match: 4. The CDR3 has 15 residues. Here the CDR3 reads CASSYGLAGVDTQYF. CDR3 bases: TGTGCCAGCAGTTACGGTCTAGCGGGAGTAGATACGCAGTATTTT.

In this sample, this clone turned up a few times. The chain carries TRBV2 and TRBJ2-7; D possibly corresponds to TRBD1 (5 bases). Per the germline V gene, CDR1 is SNHLY and CDR2 is FYNNEI. Trimming removed 0 bases at V and 1 base at J, with 19 bases between. CDR3 length equals 18 residues. This chain's CDR3 is CASSEALIETEKSYEQYF. The CDR3 coding sequence is TGTGCCAGCAGTGAAGCGCTTATTGAGACAGAGAAGTCCTACGAGCAGTACTTC.

CDR3 amino acids: CASSLATGDYEQYF. CDR3 bases: TGTGCCAGCAGCTTAGCTACAGGGGACTACGAGCAGTACTTC. The chain carries TRBV11-2 and TRBJ2-7; 7 nucleotides agree with TRBD1. Germline CDR1 reads SGHAT; CDR2 reads FQNNGV. Losses at the gene ends were 1 base for V and 3 bases for J; bases not matched to a gene: 3. This CDR3 has 14 residues.

This chain joins TRBV4-1 and TRBJ2-2, with D maybe TRBD1 (5 bases). This CDR3 region has 16 residues. Germline CDR1 and CDR2: MGHRA and YSYEKL. Trimming shortened V by 0 bases and J by 0 bases, and 8 bases separated the two germline ends. CDR3 loop: CASSQEGAANTGELFF. The DNA of the CDR3 is TGCGCCAGCAGCCAAGAAGGGGCGGCGAACACCGGGGAGCTGTTTTTT.

The chain is built from TRBV6-1 and TRBJ2-6; D gene ambiguous. Germline-derived CDR1 and CDR2 are MNHNS and SASEGT. The CDR3 has 12 residues. Trimming shortened V by 7 bases and J by 0 bases, and 1 base separated the two germline ends. The CDR3 DNA sequence: TGTGCCAGCACCTCTGGGGCCAACGTCCTGACTTTC. Translating gives CASTSGANVLTF.

The chain is built from TRBV19 and TRBJ1-2, with D possibly TRBD1 on 5 matching bases. The germline V gene encodes CDR1 LNHDA and CDR2 SQIVND (reference sequence). V lost 8 bases, J lost 0 bases, and 16 bases lay in between. The CDR3 loop spans 15 amino acids. CDR3 in amino acids: CASQLRQPTNYGYTF. DNA of the CDR3: TGTGCCAGTCAACTACGACAGCCTACTAACTATGGCTACACCTTC.

The chain links TRBV13 to TRBJ1-3; TRBD1 aligns across 7 bases. Germline V gene sequence: CDR1 PRHDT, CDR2 FYEKMQ (reference sequence). The CDR3 spans 16 residues. V trimming: 4 bases; J trimming: 0 bases; junction bases outside the gene matches: 6. CDR3 in DNA: TGTGCCAGCAGCTCACAGGGGTCTTTCTCTGGAAACACCATATATTTT. This translates into CASSSQGSFSGNTIYF.

This clone was detected once. The chain links TRBV5-1 to TRBJ2-5, with D unresolved. Trimming left V 0 bases short and J 1 base short, with 10 bases between. The CDR3 loop spans 15 amino acids. Germline values: CDR1 SGHRS, CDR2 YFSETQ. CDR3 amino acids: CASSLATAGQETQYF. CDR3 bases: TGCGCCAGCAGCTTGGCGACGGCAGGCCAAGAGACCCAGTACTTC.

This clone has a handful of counts. The V call is TRBV5-1, the J call TRBJ1-1; D might be TRBD1 (5 bases). Trimming stripped 8 bases from V and 0 bases from J, with 14 bases between. Germline-derived CDR1 and CDR2 are SGHRS and YFSETQ. The CDR3 covers 14 residues. The CDR3 DNA is TGCGCCAGTTCCAGGGAGTCGATGAACACTGAAGCTTTCTTT. Translating gives CASSRESMNTEAFF.

The chain links TRBV6-6 to TRBJ2-7; D not resolved. The length of the CDR3 is 12 residues. V lost 0 bases to trimming and J lost 0 bases, with 0 bases between them. Germline V gene lookup returns CDR1 MNHNY and CDR2 SVGAGI (reference sequence). CDR3 region: CASSYSSYEQYF. CDR3 bases: TGTGCCAGCAGTTACTCCTCCTACGAGCAGTACTTC.

This chain connects TRBV5-1 to TRBJ1-5; the match to TRBD1 covers 7 bases. Germline V gene lookup returns CDR1 SGHRS and CDR2 YFSETQ. The CDR3 loop spans 14 amino acids. The V and J ends lost 3 bases and 7 bases, in that order; junction bases with no gene match: 7. CDR3 sequence (DNA): TGCGCCAGCAGCTCGACAGGGTGGGACCAGCCCCAGCATTTT. Its translation: CASSSTGWDQPQHF.

This chain links TRBV5-8 with TRBJ1-3; 11 bases align to TRBD1. The CDR3 is made up of 15 amino acids. Losses at the gene ends were 6 bases for V and 4 bases for J; bases not matched to a gene: 6. Germline CDR1 and CDR2: SGHTS and YDEGEE. The CDR3 DNA follows: TGTGCCAGCACAAGGACAGGGGGCTCAGGAAACACCATATATTTT. Protein sequence: CASTRTGGSGNTIYF.

This clone was seen only once. The genes are TRBV7-9 and TRBJ1-6, with a possible D match to TRBD1 (5 bases). The CDR3 covers 13 residues. The V gene lost 5 bases and the J gene lost 8 bases, with 10 bases spanning the gap. Germline V gives CDR1 SEHNR, CDR2 FQNEAQ (reference sequence). The CDR3 DNA reads as TGTGCCAGCAGCGCTCAACAGGATTCACCCCTCCACTTT. Protein product: CASSAQQDSPLHF.

The chain employs TRBV30 and TRBJ2-5; TRBD1 aligns across 8 bases. The junction had 15 bases not matched to a gene; V was cut back by 2 bases and J by 4 bases. This CDR3 has 17 amino acids. From germline, CDR1 is GTSNPN and CDR2 SVGIG (reference sequence). The CDR3 sequence is CAWSFFTTRGLRETQYF. The CDR3 coding sequence is TGTGCCTGGAGTTTTTTCACCACCAGGGGGCTCCGAGAGACCCAGTACTTC.

The CDR3 reads CASSLGAGGYTF. DNA for the CDR3: TGTGCCAGCAGCTTAGGTGCGGGGGGCTACACCTTC. V and J are TRBV13 and TRBJ1-2; D is ambiguous. Germline V gene sequence: CDR1 PRHDT, CDR2 FYEKMQ (reference sequence). This CDR3 spans 12 amino acids. The V end lost 0 bases, the J end lost 8 bases, and 7 bases lay between the germline ends.

This rearrangement joins TRBV5-1 to TRBJ2-5, with TRBD2 as a possible D gene (6 bases). This CDR3 contains 14 residues. The germline V gene has CDR1 SGHRS and CDR2 YFSETQ. V lost 8 bases, J lost 3 bases, and 17 bases lay in between. The CDR3 loop reads CASSGGTGEETQYF. The CDR3 bases are TGCGCCAGTTCTGGGGGGACCGGGGAAGAGACCCAGTACTTC.